The subject of this entry is one T cell receptor (beta chain). Antigen unknown. The sample comes from a study of somatic mutations in cytotoxic T cells in rheumatoid arthritis. Study summary: Flow-sorting brought some V beta antibody-stained T-cell populations to nearly 100% purity, V beta1+ cells sequenced for TCRB among them.

The CDR3 spans 14 residues. Germline V CDR1 and CDR2: SEHNR, FQNEAQ (reference sequence). V was pared by 5 bases and J by 8 bases, with 16 bases between. Regarding the study as a whole: Patients with a largest CD8+ clone exceeding 20% of CD8+ cells numbered about an eighth of the 65. In the expanded CD8+ clones, the antigen targets remained unknown.

Study processing details: Matching between patient CD8+ clones larger than 1% and published virus-specific TCRB sequences was rare. Sequenced by immunoSEQ multiplex PCR; TCRdb stores in-frame clones only, minus some. The D gene and trimming were derived from the DNA, and the V and J assignments and clone size from that table. The sample holds roughly 13,000 clones; over 70% are singletons and the top ten take 6.5% to 7.5%. The genes are TRBV7-9 and TRBJ2-1; no definite D call. This sequence was found in an adult with rheumatoid arthritis. Sequences were obtained from CD8+ T cells sorted from blood. CDR3 nucleotides: TGTGCCAGCAGCCAGGAAAGAGGAAGCGATGAGCAGTTCTTC. It specifies CASSQERGSDEQFF.